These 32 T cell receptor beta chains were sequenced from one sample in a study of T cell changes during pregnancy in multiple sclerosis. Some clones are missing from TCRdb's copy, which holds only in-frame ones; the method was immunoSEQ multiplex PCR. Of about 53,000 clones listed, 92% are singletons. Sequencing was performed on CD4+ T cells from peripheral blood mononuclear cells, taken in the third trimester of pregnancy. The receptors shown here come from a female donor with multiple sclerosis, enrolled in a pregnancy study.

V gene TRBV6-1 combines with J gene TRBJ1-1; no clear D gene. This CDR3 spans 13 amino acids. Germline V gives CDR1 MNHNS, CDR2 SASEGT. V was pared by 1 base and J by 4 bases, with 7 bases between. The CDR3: CASSEVAGTEAFF. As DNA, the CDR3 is TGTGCCAGCAGTGAAGTCGCGGGCACTGAAGCTTTCTTT.

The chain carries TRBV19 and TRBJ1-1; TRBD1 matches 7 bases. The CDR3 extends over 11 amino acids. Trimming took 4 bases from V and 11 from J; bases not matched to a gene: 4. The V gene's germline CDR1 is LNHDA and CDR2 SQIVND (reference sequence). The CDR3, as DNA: TGTGCCAGTAGTACGCCGGGACAGGCTTTCTTT. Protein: CASSTPGQAFF.

In nucleotides, the CDR3 is TGTGCCAGCAGTGACTCACAGGGGGCAGATACGCAGTATTTT. Its translation: CASSDSQGADTQYF. This chain joins TRBV6-4 and TRBJ2-3; the match to TRBD1 covers 8 bases. CDR1 is MRHNA, CDR2 SNTAGT, per germline. The trim removed 0 bases at V and 4 bases at J, leaving 0 bases unmatched. The CDR3 extends over 14 amino acids.

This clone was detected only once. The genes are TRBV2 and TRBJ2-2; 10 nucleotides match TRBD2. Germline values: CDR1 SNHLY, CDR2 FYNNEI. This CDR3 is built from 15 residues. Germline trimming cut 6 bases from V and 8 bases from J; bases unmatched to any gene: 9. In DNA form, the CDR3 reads TGTGCCAGCAGGGAACTAGCGGGGAGCCTGGGGGAGCTGTTTTTT. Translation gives CASRELAGSLGELFF.

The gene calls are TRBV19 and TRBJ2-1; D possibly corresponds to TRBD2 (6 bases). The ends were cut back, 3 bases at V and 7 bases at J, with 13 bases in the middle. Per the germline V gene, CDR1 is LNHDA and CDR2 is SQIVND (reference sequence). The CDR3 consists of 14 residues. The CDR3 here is CASSIGGRGNEQFF. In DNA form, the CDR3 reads TGTGCCAGTAGTATTGGGGGACGGGGGAATGAGCAGTTCTTC.

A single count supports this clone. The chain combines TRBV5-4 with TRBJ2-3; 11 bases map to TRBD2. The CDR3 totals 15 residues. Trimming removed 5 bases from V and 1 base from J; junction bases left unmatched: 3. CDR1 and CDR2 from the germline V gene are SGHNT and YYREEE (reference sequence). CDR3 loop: CASSQTSGGTDTQYF. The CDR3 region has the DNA TGTGCCAGCAGTCAGACTAGCGGGGGCACAGATACGCAGTATTTT.

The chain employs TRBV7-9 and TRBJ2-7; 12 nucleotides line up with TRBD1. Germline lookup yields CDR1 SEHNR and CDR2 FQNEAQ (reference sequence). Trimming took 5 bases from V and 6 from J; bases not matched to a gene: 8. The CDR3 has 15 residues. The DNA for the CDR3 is TGTGCCAGCAGCCCAGAGCGGGACAGGGGGCTCGAGCAGTACTTC. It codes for CASSPERDRGLEQYF.

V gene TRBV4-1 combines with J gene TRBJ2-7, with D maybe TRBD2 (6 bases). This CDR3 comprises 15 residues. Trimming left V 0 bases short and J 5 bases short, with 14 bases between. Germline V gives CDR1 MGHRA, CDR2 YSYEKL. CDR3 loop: CASSQEGRGLNEQYF. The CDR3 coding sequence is TGCGCCAGCAGCCAAGAGGGACGGGGGTTGAACGAGCAGTACTTC.

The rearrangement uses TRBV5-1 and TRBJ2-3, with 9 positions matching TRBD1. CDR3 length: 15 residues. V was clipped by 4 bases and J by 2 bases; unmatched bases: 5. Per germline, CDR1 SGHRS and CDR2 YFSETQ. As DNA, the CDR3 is TGCGCCAGCAGCGGGGGACAGGGACCCACAGATACGCAGTATTTT. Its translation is CASSGGQGPTDTQYF.

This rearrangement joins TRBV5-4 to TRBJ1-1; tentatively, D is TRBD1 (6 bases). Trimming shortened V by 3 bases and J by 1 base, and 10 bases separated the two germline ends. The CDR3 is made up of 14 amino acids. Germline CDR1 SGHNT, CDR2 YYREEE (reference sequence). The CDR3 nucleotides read TGTGCCAGCAGCTCACAGGGTTGGAACACTGAAGCTTTCTTT. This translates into CASSSQGWNTEAFF.

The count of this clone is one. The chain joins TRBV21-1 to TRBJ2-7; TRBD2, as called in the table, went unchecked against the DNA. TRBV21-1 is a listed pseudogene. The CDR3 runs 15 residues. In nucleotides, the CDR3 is TGTGCCAGCAGCAAGAGCGGGGGGGAACCCTACGAGCAGTACTTC. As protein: CASSKSGGEPYEQYF.

Here the CDR3 DNA reads TGTGCCAGTAGTATAGATGGTATTCCTATGTTCGAGCAGTTCTTC. As protein: CASSIDGIPMFEQFF. The V call is TRBV19, the J call TRBJ2-1, with no clear D. The CDR3 loop spans 15 amino acids. CDR1 is LNHDA, CDR2 SQIVND, per germline (reference sequence). Between the trimmed V and J ends, which lost 0 bases and 10 bases, there was a span of 16 bases.

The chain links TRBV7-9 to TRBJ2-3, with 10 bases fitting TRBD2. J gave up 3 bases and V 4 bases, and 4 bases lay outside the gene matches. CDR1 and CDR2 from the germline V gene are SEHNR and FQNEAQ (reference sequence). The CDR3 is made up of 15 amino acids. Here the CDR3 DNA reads TGTGCCAGCAGCTCAGGACTAGCGGCTACAGATACGCAGTATTTT. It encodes CASSSGLAATDTQYF.

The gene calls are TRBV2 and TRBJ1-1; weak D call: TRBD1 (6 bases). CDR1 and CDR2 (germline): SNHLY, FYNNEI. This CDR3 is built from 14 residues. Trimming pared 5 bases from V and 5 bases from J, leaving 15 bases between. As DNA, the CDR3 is TGTGCCAGCAGTAACAGGGAAGCTTGGACTGAAGCTTTCTTT. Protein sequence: CASSNREAWTEAFF.

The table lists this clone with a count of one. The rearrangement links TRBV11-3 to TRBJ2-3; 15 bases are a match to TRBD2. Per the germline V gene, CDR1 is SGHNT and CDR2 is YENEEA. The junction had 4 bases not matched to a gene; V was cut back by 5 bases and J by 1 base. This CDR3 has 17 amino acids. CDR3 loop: CASSPRTSGGGTDTQYF. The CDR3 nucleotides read TGTGCCAGCAGCCCAAGGACTAGCGGGGGGGGCACAGATACGCAGTATTTT.

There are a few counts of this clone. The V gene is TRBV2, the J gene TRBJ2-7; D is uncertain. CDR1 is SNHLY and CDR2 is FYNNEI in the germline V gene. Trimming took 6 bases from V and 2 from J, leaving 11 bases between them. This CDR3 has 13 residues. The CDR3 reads CASRTPRAYEQYF. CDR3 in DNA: TGTGCCAGCAGGACACCGCGCGCCTACGAGCAGTACTTC. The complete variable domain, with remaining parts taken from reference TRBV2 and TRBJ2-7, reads EPEVTQTPSHQVTQMGQEVILRCVPISNHLYFYWYRQILGQKVEFLVSFYNNEISEKSEIFDDQFSVERPDGSNFTLKIRSTKLEDSAMYFCASRTPRAYEQYFGPGTRLTVT.

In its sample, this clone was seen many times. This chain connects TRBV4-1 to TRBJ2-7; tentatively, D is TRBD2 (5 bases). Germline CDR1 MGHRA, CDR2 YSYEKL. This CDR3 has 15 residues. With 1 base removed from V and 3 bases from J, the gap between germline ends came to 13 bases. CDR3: CASSQGPGDIYEQYF. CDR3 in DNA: TGCGCCAGCAGCCAAGGGCCCGGGGATATCTACGAGCAGTACTTC.

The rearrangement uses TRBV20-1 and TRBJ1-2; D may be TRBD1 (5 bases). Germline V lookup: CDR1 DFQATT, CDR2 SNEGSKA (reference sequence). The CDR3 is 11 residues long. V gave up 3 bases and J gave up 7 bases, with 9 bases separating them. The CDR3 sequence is CSASGGSGYTF. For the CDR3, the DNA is TGCAGTGCTAGCGGGGGGTCTGGCTACACCTTC.

The CDR3, as DNA: TGTGCCAGCAGCTTAGGGGATAGGGCGGGGGGGCTTGGCGATACGCAGTATTTT. It encodes CASSLGDRAGGLGDTQYF. The chain joins TRBV7-9 to TRBJ2-3, with TRBD2 matching over 9 bases. CDR3 length: 18 residues. V lost 1 base and J lost 6; bases outside the gene matches: 14. Germline V lookup: CDR1 SEHNR, CDR2 FQNEAQ (reference sequence).

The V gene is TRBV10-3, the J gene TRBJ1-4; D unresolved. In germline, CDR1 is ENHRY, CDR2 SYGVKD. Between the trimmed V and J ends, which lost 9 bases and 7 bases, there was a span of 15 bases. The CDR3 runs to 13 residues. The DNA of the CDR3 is TGTGCCATGAGAGGAGGCCCGGTTGAAAAACTGTTTTTT. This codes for CAMRGGPVEKLFF.

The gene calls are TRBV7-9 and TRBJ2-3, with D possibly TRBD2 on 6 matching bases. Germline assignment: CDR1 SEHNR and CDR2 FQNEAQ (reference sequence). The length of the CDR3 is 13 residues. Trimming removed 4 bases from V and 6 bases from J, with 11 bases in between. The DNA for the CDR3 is TGTGCCAGCAGCTCGGGACTTAGGGATACGCAGTATTTT. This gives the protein CASSSGLRDTQYF.

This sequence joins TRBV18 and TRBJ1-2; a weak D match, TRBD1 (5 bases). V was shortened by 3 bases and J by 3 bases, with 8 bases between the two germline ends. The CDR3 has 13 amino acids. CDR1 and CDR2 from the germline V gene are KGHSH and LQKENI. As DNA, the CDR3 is TGTGCCAGCTCACCGGGCAGGGACTATGGCTACACCTTC. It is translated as CASSPGRDYGYTF.

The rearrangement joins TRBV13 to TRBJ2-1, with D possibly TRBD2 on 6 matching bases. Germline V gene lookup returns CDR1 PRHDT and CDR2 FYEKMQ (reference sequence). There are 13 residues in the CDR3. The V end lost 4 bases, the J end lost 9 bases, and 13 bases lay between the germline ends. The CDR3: CASSSLRDFEQFF. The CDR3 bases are TGTGCCAGCAGCTCGCTCCGGGACTTTGAGCAGTTCTTC.

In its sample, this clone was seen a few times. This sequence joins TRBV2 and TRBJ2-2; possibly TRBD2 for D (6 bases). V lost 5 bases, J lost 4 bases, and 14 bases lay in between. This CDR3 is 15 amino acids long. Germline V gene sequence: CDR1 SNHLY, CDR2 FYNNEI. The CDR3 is CASSILGTRTGELFF. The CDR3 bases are TGTGCCAGCAGTATTCTTGGGACTCGCACCGGGGAGCTGTTTTTT.

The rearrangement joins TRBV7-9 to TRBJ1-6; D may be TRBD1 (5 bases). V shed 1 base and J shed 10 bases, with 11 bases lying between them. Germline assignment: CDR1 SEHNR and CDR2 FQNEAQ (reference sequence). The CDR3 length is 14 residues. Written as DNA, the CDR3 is TGTGCCAGCAGCTTAGGAGGGGAGGGATCACCCCTCCACTTT. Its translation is CASSLGGEGSPLHF.

The CDR3 bases are TGTGCCAGCTCACCGGATAGCGTAGATACGCAGTATTTT. This sequence encodes CASSPDSVDTQYF. The chain links TRBV18 to TRBJ2-3; weak D call: TRBD2 (5 bases). Trimming pared 3 bases from V and 5 bases from J, leaving 9 bases between. Germline loops: CDR1 KGHSH, CDR2 LQKENI. CDR3 length: 13 amino acids.

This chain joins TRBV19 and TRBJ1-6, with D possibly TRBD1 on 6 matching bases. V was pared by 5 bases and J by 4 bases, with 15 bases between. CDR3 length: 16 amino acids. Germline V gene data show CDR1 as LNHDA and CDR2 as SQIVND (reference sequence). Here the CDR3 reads CASSLIRQAYNSPLHF. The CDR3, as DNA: TGTGCCAGTAGTCTTATTCGACAGGCATATAATTCACCCCTCCACTTT.

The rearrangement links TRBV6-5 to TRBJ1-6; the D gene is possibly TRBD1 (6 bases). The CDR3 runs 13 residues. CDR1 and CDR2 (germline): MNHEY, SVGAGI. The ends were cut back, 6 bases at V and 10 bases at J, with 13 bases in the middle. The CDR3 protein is CASSQGRGSPLHF. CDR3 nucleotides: TGTGCCAGCAGCCAGGGGCGGGGGTCACCCCTCCACTTT.

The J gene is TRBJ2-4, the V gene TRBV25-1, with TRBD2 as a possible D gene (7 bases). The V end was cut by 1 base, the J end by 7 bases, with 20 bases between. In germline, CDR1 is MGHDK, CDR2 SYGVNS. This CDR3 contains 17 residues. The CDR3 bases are TGTGCCAGCAGTGAATCTGGGGGGGGGCGGTTTAGGAACATTCAGTACTTC. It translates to CASSESGGGRFRNIQYF.

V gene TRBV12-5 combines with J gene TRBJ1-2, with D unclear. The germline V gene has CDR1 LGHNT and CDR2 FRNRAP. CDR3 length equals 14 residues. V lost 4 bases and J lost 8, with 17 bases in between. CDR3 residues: CASGSILDGRGYTF. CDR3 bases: TGTGCTAGTGGTTCAATACTGGACGGGAGGGGCTACACCTTC.

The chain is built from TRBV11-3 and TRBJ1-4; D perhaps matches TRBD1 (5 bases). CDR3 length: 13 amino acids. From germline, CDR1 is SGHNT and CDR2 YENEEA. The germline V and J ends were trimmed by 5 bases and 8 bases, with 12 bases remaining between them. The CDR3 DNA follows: TGTGCCAGCAGCGGACAAGGCTCGGAAAAACTGTTTTTT. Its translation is CASSGQGSEKLFF. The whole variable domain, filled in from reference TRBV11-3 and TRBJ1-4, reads EAGVVQSPRYKIIEKKQPVAFWCNPISGHNTLYWYLQNLGQGPELLIRYENEEAVDDSQLPKDRFSAERLKGVDSTLKIQPAELGDSAVYLCASSGQGSEKLFFGSGTQLSVL.

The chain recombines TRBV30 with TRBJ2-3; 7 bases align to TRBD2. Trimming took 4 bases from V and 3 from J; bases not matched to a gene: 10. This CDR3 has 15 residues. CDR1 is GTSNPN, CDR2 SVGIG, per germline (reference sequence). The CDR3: CAWIRTGGRTDTQYF. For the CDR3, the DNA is TGTGCCTGGATACGCACGGGGGGTCGAACAGATACGCAGTATTTT.